The rows below give T cell receptor beta chains drawn from one sample of a study of graft-versus-host responses after intestinal transplantation. TCRdb's copy holds only in-frame clones and misses some; the assay was immunoSEQ multiplex PCR. The table has about 130,000 clones, over 85% seen once. Their specific antigens are unknown. Source: unstimulated CD4+ T cells sorted from spleen or lymph node cells, taken before intestinal transplant. All receptors derive from a human donor who received an intestinal transplant. The CDR3 runs from the conserved cysteine through the conserved F or W. Fields, in order: V gene, D gene, J gene, clone size, CDR3 protein, CDR3 DNA. D genes are given only for firm matches. Expanded clones get a size class; other rows say once, few or many, or leave the size out.

V: TRBV7-9; D: TRBD1; J: TRBJ1-4; size: -; CDR3: CASSPGQGAREKLFF; DNA: TGTGCCAGCAGCCCGGGACAGGGGGCGAGAGAAAAACTGTTTTTT
V: TRBV6-1; D: -; J: TRBJ1-3; size: -; CDR3: CASSEFRWGGNSGNTIYF; DNA: TGTGCCAGCAGTGAATTCCGGTGGGGGGGGAACTCTGGAAACACCATATATTTT
V: TRBV27; D: -; J: TRBJ1-1; size: -; CDR3: CASSLSREPFSEAFF; DNA: TGTGCCAGCAGTTTAAGTAGGGAACCGTTTAGTGAAGCTTTCTTT
V: TRBV11-2; D: -; J: TRBJ2-3; size: few; CDR3: CASSRHSVGVADTQYF; DNA: TGTGCCAGCAGCCGACACTCCGTTGGGGTCGCAGATACGCAGTATTTT
V: TRBV6-1; D: -; J: TRBJ1-5; size: -; CDR3: CASSGVGGNQPQHF; DNA: TGTGCCAGCAGTGGAGTGGGGGGCAATCAGCCCCAGCATTTT
V: TRBV6-1; D: -; J: TRBJ1-3; size: -; CDR3: CASQKYSGNTIYF; DNA: TGTGCCAGTCAGAAGTACTCTGGAAACACCATATATTTT
V: TRBV11-2; D: -; J: TRBJ1-3; size: -; CDR3: CASSEQGSGNTIYF; DNA: TGTGCCAGCAGCGAACAGGGCTCTGGAAACACCATATATTTT
V: TRBV7-8; D: -; J: TRBJ2-3; size: -; CDR3: CASSLARRGTDTQYF; DNA: TGTGCCAGCAGCTTAGCGAGGAGGGGAACAGATACGCAGTATTTT
V: TRBV5-1; D: -; J: TRBJ1-2; size: -; CDR3: CASMAGAGNGYTF; DNA: TGCGCCAGCATGGCAGGGGCGGGAAATGGCTACACCTTC
V: TRBV5-1; D: -; J: TRBJ2-3; size: -; CDR3: CASSLIPIADTADTQYF; DNA: TGCGCCAGCAGCTTGATCCCTATAGCGGACACAGCAGATACGCAGTATTTT
V: TRBV5-5; D: TRBD1; J: TRBJ1-6; size: -; CDR3: CASTGTGGSPLHF; DNA: TGTGCCAGCACCGGGACAGGGGGCTCACCCCTCCACTTT
V: TRBV2; D: TRBD2; J: TRBJ2-3; size: -; CDR3: CASSFSGGADTQYF; DNA: TGTGCCAGCAGTTTTAGCGGGGGGGCAGATACGCAGTATTTT
V: TRBV27; D: -; J: TRBJ1-2; size: -; CDR3: CASSFTGSNYGYTF; DNA: TGTGCCAGCAGTTTCACAGGTTCTAACTATGGCTACACCTTC
V: TRBV6-1; D: -; J: TRBJ1-2; size: few; CDR3: CASSEGGYGYTF; DNA: TGTGCCAGCAGTGAGGGGGGCTATGGCTACACCTTC
V: TRBV5-1; D: TRBD1; J: TRBJ2-3; size: -; CDR3: CASSLGAGTGGSDTQYF; DNA: TGCGCCAGCAGCTTGGGTGCGGGGACAGGGGGTTCAGATACGCAGTATTTT
V: TRBV5-5; D: -; J: TRBJ1-4; size: once; CDR3: CASSYLGARGDEKLFF; DNA: TGTGCCAGCAGCTACCTCGGGGCTAGAGGTGATGAAAAACTGTTTTTT
V: TRBV5-1; D: TRBD1; J: TRBJ2-1; size: -; CDR3: CASSQGVNEQFF; DNA: TGCGCCAGCAGCCAGGGGGTCAATGAGCAGTTCTTC
V: TRBV7-9; D: TRBD1; J: TRBJ1-1; size: once; CDR3: CASSFAGTGGTFTTEAFF; DNA: TGTGCCAGCAGCTTTGCAGGGACAGGGGGCACGTTTACCACTGAAGCTTTCTTT
V: TRBV4-2; D: -; J: TRBJ1-1; size: -; CDR3: CASSPRGKNTEAFF; DNA: TGTGCCAGCAGCCCCAGGGGCAAGAACACTGAAGCTTTCTTT
V: TRBV5-4; D: -; J: TRBJ2-3; size: -; CDR3: CASSLVHGPDTQYF; DNA: TGTGCCAGCAGCTTGGTACATGGGCCAGATACGCAGTATTTT
V: TRBV6-5; D: TRBD1; J: TRBJ2-7; size: -; CDR3: CASRPTRDSSLYF; DNA: TGTGCCAGCAGGCCCACCCGGGACAGTTCTTTGTACTTC
V: TRBV27; D: -; J: TRBJ1-6; size: -; CDR3: CASSPTQGPNSPLHF; DNA: TGTGCCAGCAGTCCCACCCAGGGCCCGAATTCACCCCTCCACTTT
V: TRBV5-4; D: -; J: TRBJ1-4; size: -; CDR3: CASSLGPVNPGQANEKLFF; DNA: TGTGCCAGCAGCTTGGGACCAGTAAATCCGGGACAAGCTAATGAAAAACTGTTTTTT
V: TRBV10-3; D: -; J: TRBJ2-1; size: -; CDR3: CAISESGSYNEQFF; DNA: TGTGCCATCAGTGAGTCGGGCTCGTACAATGAGCAGTTCTTC
V: TRBV9; D: TRBD2; J: TRBJ2-1; size: -; CDR3: CASSVAAGASYNEQFF; DNA: TGTGCCAGCAGCGTAGCAGCGGGGGCTTCCTACAATGAGCAGTTCTTC
V: TRBV5-1; D: TRBD2; J: TRBJ2-3; size: -; CDR3: CASSPGLAGTDTQYF; DNA: TGCGCCAGCAGCCCCGGACTAGCGGGCACAGATACGCAGTATTTT
V: TRBV6-5; D: -; J: TRBJ2-7; size: -; CDR3: CASSTPGEQYF; DNA: TGTGCCAGCAGTACTCCAGGCGAGCAGTACTTC
V: TRBV5-1; D: -; J: TRBJ1-5; size: -; CDR3: CASSLDYSSNQPQHF; DNA: TGCGCCAGCAGCTTGGATTACAGTAGCAATCAGCCCCAGCATTTT
V: TRBV9; D: -; J: TRBJ1-2; size: -; CDR3: CASSVGNSKIYGYTF; DNA: TGTGCCAGCAGCGTAGGGAACAGTAAAATCTATGGCTACACCTTC
V: TRBV6-5; D: -; J: TRBJ1-1; size: -; CDR3: CASSSVGNTEAFF; DNA: TGTGCCAGCAGTTCGGTAGGGAACACTGAAGCTTTCTTT
V: TRBV19; D: -; J: TRBJ1-2; size: -; CDR3: CASSVGGYGYTF; DNA: TGTGCCAGTAGCGTAGGGGGATATGGCTACACCTTC
V: TRBV30; D: TRBD1; J: TRBJ1-2; size: -; CDR3: CAWTGWRGPGYTF; DNA: TGTGCCTGGACTGGGTGGAGGGGGCCTGGCTACACCTTC
V: TRBV6-1; D: -; J: TRBJ2-5; size: once; CDR3: CASSEGGVRAETQYF; DNA: TGTGCCAGCAGTGAAGGTGGGGTCCGGGCAGAGACCCAGTACTTC